One sample yielded the 5 T cell receptor beta chains listed below, sequenced in a study of CD8+CD57+ T cells in acquired aplastic anemia. In patients chosen for sequencing, flow cytometry had shown CD8+CD57+ cell expansion. Profiling that covered TCR beta VDJ and CDR3 relied on genomic DNA as its template. A single record per CDR3 protein comes from TCRdb applying MiXCR to the reads. Altogether 150,000 or so distinct CDR3 sequences are present, around half being singletons, with the ten largest covering about 1.2%. Sequenced sample: sorted CD4+, CD8+, or CD8+CD57+ T cells (not recorded which) from PBMCs. All receptors derive from a human donor with aplastic anemia.

This clonotype has at least ten counts. The chain links TRBV5-6 to TRBJ2-3; maybe TRBD2 (5 bases). V shed 4 bases and J shed 2 bases, with 11 bases lying between them. This CDR3 region has 14 residues. The germline CDR1 and CDR2 sequences are SGHDT and YYEEEE. The CDR3 loop is CASSLDGVTDTQYF. In nucleotides, the CDR3 is TGTGCCAGCAGCCTAGACGGGGTCACAGATACGCAGTATTTT.

The chain carries TRBV20-1 and TRBJ2-3; perhaps TRBD2 as D (7 bases). Trimming took off 4 bases at V and 3 bases at J, with 11 bases between the two ends. Germline-derived CDR1 and CDR2 are DFQATT and SNEGSKA (reference sequence). CDR3 size: 13 residues. The CDR3 is CSATGGPTDTQYF. CDR3 sequence (DNA): TGCAGTGCTACGGGGGGCCCTACAGATACGCAGTATTTT.

There are a few counts of this clonotype. CDR3 DNA: TGTGCCATCAGTGATTCACTAGGGTCACCCTACAATGAGCAGTTCTTC. Its protein is CAISDSLGSPYNEQFF. The J gene is TRBJ2-1, the V gene TRBV10-3; perhaps TRBD2 as D (5 bases). The CDR3 loop spans 16 amino acids. V was clipped by 3 bases and J by 2 bases, with 14 bases between them. Germline values: CDR1 ENHRY, CDR2 SYGVKD.

Concerning this clonotype: One end of the junction fails to match germline, which may point to a read error. The chain uses TRBV10-3 and TRBJ1-2; 10 bases are shared with TRBD1. Germline assignment: CDR1 ENHRY and CDR2 SYGVKD. This CDR3 contains 15 residues. The DNA of the CDR3 is TGTGCCACCAGTGACCGGGACAGGGGCTACTATGGCTACACCTTC. It yields the protein CATSDRDRGYYGYTF.

This clonotype was found many times. The rearrangement joins TRBV7-8 to TRBJ1-6, with 9 bases aligning to TRBD1. The CDR3 loop spans 16 amino acids. Looked up from germline, CDR1 is SGHVS and CDR2 is FQNEAQ. V lost 1 base, J lost 9 bases, and 7 bases stayed unmatched. The CDR3 DNA follows: TGTGCCAGCAGCTTAGGTCGGGGACAGGGATTTTCACCCCTCCACTTT. Its protein product is CASSLGRGQGFSPLHF.